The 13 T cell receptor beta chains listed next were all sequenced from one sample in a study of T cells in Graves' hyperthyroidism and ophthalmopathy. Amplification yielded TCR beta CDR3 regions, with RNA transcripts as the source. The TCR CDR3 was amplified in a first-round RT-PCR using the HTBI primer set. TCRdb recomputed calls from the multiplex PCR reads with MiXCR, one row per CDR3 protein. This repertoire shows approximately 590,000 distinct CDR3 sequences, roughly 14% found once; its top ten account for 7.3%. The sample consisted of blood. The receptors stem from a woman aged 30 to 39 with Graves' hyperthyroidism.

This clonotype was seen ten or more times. CDR3 nucleotide sequence: TGTGCCAGCAGTATCAGGGGGCTATTACGCTCCTACAATGAGCAGTTCTTC. Its translation: CASSIRGLLRSYNEQFF. The rearrangement links TRBV28 to TRBJ2-1; TRBD1 matches at 8 bases. Germline V gene sequence: CDR1 MDHEN, CDR2 SYDVKM. The CDR3 has 17 amino acids. With V trimmed by 5 bases and J by 0 bases, 9 bases remained unmatched. Variable domain in full (rest from reference TRBV28 and TRBJ2-1): DVKVTQSSRYLVKRTGEKVFLECVQDMDHENMFWYRQDPGLGLRLIYFSYDVKMKEKGDIPEGYSVSREKKERFSLILESASTNQTSMYLCASSIRGLLRSYNEQFFGPGTRLTVL.

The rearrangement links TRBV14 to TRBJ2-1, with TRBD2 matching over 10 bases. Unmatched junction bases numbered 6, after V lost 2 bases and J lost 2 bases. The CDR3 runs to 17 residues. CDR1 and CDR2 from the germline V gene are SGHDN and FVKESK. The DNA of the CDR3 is TGTGCCAGCAGCCAATCGGCGGGACTAGCGACCTACAATGAGCAGTTCTTC. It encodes CASSQSAGLATYNEQFF.

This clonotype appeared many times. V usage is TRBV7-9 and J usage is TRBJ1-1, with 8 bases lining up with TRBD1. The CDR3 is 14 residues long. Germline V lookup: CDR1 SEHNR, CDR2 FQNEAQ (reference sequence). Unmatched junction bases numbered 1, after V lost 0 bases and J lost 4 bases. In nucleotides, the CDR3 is TGTGCCAGCAGCTTAGCTCAGGGGGCCACTGAAGCTTTCTTT. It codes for CASSLAQGATEAFF.

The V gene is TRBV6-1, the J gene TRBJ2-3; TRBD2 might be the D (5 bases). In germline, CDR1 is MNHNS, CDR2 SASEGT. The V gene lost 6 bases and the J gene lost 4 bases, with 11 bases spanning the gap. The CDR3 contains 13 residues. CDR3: CASRRGRADTQYF. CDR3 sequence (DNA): TGTGCCAGCAGACGAGGGAGAGCAGATACGCAGTATTTT.

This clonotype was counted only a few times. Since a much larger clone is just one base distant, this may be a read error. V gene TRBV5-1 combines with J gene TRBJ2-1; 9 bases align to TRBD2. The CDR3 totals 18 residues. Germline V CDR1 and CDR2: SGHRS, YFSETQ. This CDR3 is CASNLYPSGINSYNEQFF. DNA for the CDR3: TGCGCCAGCAACTTGTATCCTAGCGGGATAAACTCCTACAATGAGCAGTTCTTC.

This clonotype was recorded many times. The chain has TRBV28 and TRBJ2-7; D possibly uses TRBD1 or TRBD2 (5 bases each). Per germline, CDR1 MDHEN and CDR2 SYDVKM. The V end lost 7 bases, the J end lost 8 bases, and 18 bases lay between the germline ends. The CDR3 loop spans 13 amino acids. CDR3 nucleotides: TGTGCCAGCAACCTCCCCCGGGACGAAAAGCAGTACTTC. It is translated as CASNLPRDEKQYF. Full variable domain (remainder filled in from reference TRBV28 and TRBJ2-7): DVKVTQSSRYLVKRTGEKVFLECVQDMDHENMFWYRQDPGLGLRLIYFSYDVKMKEKGDIPEGYSVSREKKERFSLILESASTNQTSMYLCASNLPRDEKQYFGPGTRLTVT.

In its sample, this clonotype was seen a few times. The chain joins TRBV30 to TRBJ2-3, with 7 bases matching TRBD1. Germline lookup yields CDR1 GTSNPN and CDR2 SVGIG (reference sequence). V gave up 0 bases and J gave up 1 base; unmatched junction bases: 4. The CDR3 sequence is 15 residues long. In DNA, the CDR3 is TGTGCCTGGAGTGTAGGCGACAGGGGCACAGATACGCAGTATTTT. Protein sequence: CAWSVGDRGTDTQYF. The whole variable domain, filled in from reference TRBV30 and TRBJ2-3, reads SQTIHQWPATLVQPVGSPLSLECTVEGTSNPNLYWYRQAAGRGLQLLFYSVGIGQISSEVPQNLSASRPQDRQFILSSKKLLLSDSGFYLCAWSVGDRGTDTQYFGPGTRLTVL.

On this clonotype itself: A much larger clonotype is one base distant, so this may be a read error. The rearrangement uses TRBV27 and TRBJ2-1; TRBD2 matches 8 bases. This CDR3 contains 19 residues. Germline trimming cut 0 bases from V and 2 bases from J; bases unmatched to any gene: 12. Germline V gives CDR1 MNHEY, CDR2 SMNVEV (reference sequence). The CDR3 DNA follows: TGTGCCAGCAGTTTATCGAAGCGGGGGCTAGCGGACCCCTACAATGAGCAGTTCTTC. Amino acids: CASSLSKRGLADPYNEQFF.

The DNA for the CDR3 is TGTGCCAGCGTCCGGGAGGGAGCTAACTATGGCTACACCTTC. Its translation: CASVREGANYGYTF. V gene TRBV12-3 or TRBV12-4 combines with J gene TRBJ1-2; D gene uncertain. V was clipped by 8 bases and J by 0 bases, with 13 bases between them. This CDR3 region has 14 residues.

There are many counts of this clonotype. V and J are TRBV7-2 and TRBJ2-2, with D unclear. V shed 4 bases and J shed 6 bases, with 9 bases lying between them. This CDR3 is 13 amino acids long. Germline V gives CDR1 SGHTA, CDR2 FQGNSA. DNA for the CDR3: TGTGCCAGCAGCTCTCCGACCCCCGGGGAGCTGTTTTTT. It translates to CASSSPTPGELFF.

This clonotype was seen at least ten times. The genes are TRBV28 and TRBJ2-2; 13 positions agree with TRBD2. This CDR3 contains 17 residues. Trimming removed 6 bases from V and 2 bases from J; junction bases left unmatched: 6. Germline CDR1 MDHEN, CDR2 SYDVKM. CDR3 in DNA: TGTGCCAGCAGACCGACTAGCGGGAGGCCTAACACCGGGGAGCTGTTTTTT. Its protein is CASRPTSGRPNTGELFF.

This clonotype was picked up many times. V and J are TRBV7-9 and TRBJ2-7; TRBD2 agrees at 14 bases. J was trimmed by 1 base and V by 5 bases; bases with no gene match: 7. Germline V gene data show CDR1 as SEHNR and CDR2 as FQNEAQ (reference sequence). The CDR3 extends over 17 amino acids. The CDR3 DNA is TGTGCCAGCAGCCCGGGACTAGCGGGAGTTAGGTCCTACGAGCAGTACTTC. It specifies CASSPGLAGVRSYEQYF. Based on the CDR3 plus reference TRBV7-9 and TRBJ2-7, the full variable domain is DTGVSQNPRHKITKRGQNVTFRCDPISEHNRLYWYRQTLGQGPEFLTYFQNEAQLEKSRLLSDRFSAERPKGSFSTLEIQRTEQGDSAMYLCASSPGLAGVRSYEQYFGPGTRLTVT.

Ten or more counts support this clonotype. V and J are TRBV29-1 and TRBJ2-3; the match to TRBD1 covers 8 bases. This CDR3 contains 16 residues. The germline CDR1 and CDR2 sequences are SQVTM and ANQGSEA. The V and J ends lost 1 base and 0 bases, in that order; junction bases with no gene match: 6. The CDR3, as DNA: TGCAGCGTTGAAGCCCGACAGGGGCTTAGCACAGATACGCAGTATTTT. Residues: CSVEARQGLSTDTQYF.